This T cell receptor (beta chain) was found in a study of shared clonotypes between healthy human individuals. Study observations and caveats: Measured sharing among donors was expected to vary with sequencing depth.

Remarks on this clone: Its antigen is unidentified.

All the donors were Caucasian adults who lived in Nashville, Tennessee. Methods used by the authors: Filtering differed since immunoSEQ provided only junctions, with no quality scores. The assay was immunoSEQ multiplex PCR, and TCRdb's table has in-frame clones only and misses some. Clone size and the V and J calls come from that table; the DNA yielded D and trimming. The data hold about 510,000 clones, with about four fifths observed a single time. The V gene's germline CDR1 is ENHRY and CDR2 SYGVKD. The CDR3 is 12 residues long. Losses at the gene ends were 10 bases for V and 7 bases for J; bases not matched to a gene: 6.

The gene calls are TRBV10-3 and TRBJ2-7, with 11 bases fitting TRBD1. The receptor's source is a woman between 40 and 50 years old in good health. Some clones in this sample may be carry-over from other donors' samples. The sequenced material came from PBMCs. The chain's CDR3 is CASGQGAGEQYF. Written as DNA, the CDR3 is TGTGCCAGCGGACAGGGGGCGGGGGAGCAGTACTTC.